The clone carrying this T cell receptor beta chain was observed once. Its specificity is not known. Primers: 60 Vbeta forward and 13 Jbeta reverse. The data were produced by immunoSEQ multiplex PCR, yet TCRdb's version contains in-frame clones alone and is incomplete. The sample yields 110,000 to 150,000 clones, nearly 85% seen once. The sample is drawn from a study of cytomegalovirus exposure and HLA in healthy donors. CDR1 is SGHTA and CDR2 is FQGTGA in the germline V gene. Trimming removed 5 bases from V and 4 bases from J; junction bases left unmatched: 16. CDR3 size: 18 residues. Study results and limitations: Certain indistinguishable V segments, among them TRBV6-2 and TRBV6-3, were excluded. Productive status was seen about 90% or about 30% of the time for most TCR beta V segments in an earlier analysis.

The receptor comes from a male donor in good health and CMV-seronegative. The chain joins TRBV7-3 to TRBJ2-1; 8 bases fit TRBD2. Sequencing was performed on PBMCs. The CDR3: CASSKNFPPTGGYNEQFF. The CDR3 DNA is TGTGCCAGCAGCAAGAACTTCCCCCCGACGGGGGGGTACAATGAGCAGTTCTTC.